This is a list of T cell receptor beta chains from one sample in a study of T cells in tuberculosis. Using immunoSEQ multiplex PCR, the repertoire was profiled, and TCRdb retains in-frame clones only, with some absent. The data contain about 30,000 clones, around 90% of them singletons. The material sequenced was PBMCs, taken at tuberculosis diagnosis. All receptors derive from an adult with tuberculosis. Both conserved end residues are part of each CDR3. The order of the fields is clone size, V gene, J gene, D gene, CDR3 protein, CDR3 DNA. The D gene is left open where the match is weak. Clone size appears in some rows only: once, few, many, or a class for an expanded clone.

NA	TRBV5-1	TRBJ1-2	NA	CASTPSPGNYGYTF	TGCGCCAGCACCCCATCGCCAGGGAACTATGGCTACACCTTC
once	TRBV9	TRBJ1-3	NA	CASSPARVSGNTIYF	TGTGCCAGCAGTCCCGCCCGGGTCTCTGGAAACACCATATATTTT
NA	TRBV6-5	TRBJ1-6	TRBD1	CASKTGTDNSPLHF	TGTGCCAGCAAAACCGGGACAGATAATTCACCCCTCCACTTT
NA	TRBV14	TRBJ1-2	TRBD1	CASSQERTGGYTF	TGTGCCAGCAGCCAAGAAAGGACAGGGGGCTACACCTTC
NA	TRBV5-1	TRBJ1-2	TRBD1	CASSLRTGGPTNYGYTF	TGCGCCAGCAGCTTGAGGACAGGGGGACCAACTAACTATGGCTACACCTTC
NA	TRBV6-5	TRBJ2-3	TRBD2	CASSYSASGGDTQYF	TGTGCCAGCAGTTACTCTGCTAGCGGGGGAGATACGCAGTATTTT
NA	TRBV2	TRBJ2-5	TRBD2	CASSERLAGVTETQYF	TGTGCCAGCAGTGAAAGGCTAGCGGGGGTGACGGAGACCCAGTACTTC
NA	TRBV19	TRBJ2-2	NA	CASSILLKRDYTGELFF	TGTGCCAGTAGTATTCTTTTGAAGAGGGATTACACCGGGGAGCTGTTTTTT
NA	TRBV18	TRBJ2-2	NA	CASSPRFVSNTGELFF	TGTGCCAGCTCACCACGTTTCGTATCGAACACCGGGGAGCTGTTTTTT
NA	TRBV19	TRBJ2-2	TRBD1	CASSIDWQGAWTGELFF	TGTGCCAGTAGTATAGATTGGCAGGGGGCTTGGACCGGGGAGCTGTTTTTT
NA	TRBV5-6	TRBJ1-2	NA	CASSLLQGYTF	TGTGCCAGCAGCCTCCTACAGGGCTACACCTTC
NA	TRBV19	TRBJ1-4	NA	CASSMAGRSGTNEKLFF	TGTGCCAGTAGTATGGCGGGACGCAGCGGGACTAATGAAAAACTGTTTTTT
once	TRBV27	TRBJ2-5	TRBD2	CASSFLAGGQETQYF	TGTGCCAGCAGTTTTCTAGCGGGGGGGCAAGAGACCCAGTACTTC
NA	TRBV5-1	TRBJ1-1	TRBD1	CASSGQGENTEAFF	TGCGCCAGCAGCGGACAGGGGGAGAACACTGAAGCTTTCTTT
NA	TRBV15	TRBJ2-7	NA	CATSRVAGTSYEQYF	TGTGCCACCAGCAGAGTGGCGGGGACTTCCTACGAGCAGTACTTC
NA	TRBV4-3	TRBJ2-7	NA	CASSQVADLSYEQYF	TGCGCCAGCAGCCAAGTAGCGGACTTATCCTACGAGCAGTACTTC
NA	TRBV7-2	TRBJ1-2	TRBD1	CASSLVRGENYGYTF	TGTGCCAGCAGCTTAGTCAGGGGGGAAAACTATGGCTACACCTTC
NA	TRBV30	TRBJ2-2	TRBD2	CAWREPGLAITGELFF	TGTGCCTGGAGGGAACCAGGACTAGCCATAACCGGGGAGCTGTTTTTT
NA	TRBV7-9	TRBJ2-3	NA	CASSLRGGTDTQYF	TGTGCCAGCAGCTTAAGAGGGGGAACAGATACGCAGTATTTT